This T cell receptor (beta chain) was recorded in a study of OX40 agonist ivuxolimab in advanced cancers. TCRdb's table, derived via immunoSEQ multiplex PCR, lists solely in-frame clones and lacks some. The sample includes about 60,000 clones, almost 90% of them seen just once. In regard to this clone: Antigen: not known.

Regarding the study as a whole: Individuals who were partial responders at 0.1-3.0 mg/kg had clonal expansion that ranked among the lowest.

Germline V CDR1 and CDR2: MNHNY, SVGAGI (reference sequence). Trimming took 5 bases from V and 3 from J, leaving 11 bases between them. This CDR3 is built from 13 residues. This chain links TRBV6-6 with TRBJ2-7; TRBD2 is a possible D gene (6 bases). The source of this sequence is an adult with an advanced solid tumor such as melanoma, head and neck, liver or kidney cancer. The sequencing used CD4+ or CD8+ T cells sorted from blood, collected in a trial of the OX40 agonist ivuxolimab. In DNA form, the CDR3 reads TGTGCCAGCAGTCGGGACTTATTCTACGAGCAGTACTTC. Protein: CASSRDLFYEQYF.